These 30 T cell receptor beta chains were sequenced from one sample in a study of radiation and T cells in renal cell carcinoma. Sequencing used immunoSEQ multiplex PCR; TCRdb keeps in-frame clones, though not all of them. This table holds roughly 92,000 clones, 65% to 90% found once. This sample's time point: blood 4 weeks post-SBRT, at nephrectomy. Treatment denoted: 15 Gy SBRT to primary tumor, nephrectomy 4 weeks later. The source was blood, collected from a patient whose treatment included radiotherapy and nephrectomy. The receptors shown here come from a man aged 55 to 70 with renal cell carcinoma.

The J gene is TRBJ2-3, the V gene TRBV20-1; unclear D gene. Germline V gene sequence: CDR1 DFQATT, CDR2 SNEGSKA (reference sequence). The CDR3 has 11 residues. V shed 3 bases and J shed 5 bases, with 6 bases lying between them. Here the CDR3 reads CSARVRDTQYF. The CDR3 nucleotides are TGCAGTGCTAGGGTCCGAGATACGCAGTATTTT.

CDR3 residues: CASTLDTGPETQYF. DNA for the CDR3: TGTGCCAGCACCCTAGATACAGGGCCCGAGACCCAGTACTTC. The chain carries TRBV21-1 and TRBJ2-5; no DNA check was done on the table's D call, TRBD1. TRBV21-1 is noted as a pseudogene. The CDR3 loop spans 14 amino acids.

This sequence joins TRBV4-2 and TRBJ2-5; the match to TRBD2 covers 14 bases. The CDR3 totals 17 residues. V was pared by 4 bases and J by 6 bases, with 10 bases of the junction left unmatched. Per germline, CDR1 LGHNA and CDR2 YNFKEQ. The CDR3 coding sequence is TGTGCCAGCAGCCTTACCGGGACTAGCGGGAGAGGGAAGACCCAGTACTTC. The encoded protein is CASSLTGTSGRGKTQYF.

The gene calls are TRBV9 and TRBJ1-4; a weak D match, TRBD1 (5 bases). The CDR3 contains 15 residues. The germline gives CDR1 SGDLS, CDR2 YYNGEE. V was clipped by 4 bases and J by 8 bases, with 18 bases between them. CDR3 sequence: CASSPSGGVREKLFF. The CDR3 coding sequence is TGTGCCAGCAGCCCTAGTGGAGGGGTGCGCGAAAAACTGTTTTTT. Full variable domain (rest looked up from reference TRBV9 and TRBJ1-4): DSGVTQTPKHLITATGQRVTLRCSPRSGDLSVYWYQQSLDQGLQFLIQYYNGEERAKGNILERFSAQQFPDLHSELNLSSLELGDSALYFCASSPSGGVREKLFFGSGTQLSVL.

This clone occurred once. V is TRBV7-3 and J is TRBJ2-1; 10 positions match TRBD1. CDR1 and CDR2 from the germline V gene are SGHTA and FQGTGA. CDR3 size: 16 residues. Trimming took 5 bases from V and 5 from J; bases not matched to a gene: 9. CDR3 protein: CASSPTSGQGNNEQFF. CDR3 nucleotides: TGTGCCAGCAGCCCTACATCGGGACAGGGGAACAATGAGCAGTTCTTC.

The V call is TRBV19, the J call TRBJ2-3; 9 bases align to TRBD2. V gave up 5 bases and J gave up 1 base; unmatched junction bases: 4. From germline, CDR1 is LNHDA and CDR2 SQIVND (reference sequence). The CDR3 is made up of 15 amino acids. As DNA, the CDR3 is TGTGCCAGTAGTCACGCGGGAGGGCGCACAGATACGCAGTATTTT. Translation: CASSHAGGRTDTQYF.

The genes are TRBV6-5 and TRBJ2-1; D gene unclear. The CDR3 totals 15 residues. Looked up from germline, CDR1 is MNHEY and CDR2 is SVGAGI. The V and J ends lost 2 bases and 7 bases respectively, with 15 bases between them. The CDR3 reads CASSYTGRTKNEQFF. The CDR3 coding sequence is TGTGCCAGCAGTTACACGGGTAGGACCAAGAATGAGCAGTTCTTC.

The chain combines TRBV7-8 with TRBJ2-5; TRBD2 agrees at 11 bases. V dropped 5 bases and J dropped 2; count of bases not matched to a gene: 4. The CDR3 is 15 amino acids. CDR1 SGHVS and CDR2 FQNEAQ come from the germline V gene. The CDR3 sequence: CASSRGLAVQETQYF. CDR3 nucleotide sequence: TGTGCCAGCAGCCGGGGACTAGCGGTTCAAGAGACCCAGTACTTC.

CDR3 coding DNA: TGTGCCAGCAGCGTAAGGCAGGGGGGGACCACCGGGGAGCTGTTTTTT. It yields the protein CASSVRQGGTTGELFF. The chain links TRBV9 to TRBJ2-2, with D perhaps matching TRBD1 or TRBD2 (7 bases each). V was shortened by 1 base and J by 4 bases, with 14 bases between the two germline ends. The CDR3 is made up of 16 amino acids. Germline loops: CDR1 SGDLS, CDR2 YYNGEE.

In nucleotides, the CDR3 is TGTGCCAGCAGCTTAGATTTTCGGACAGGACTCTCTGGAAACACCATATATTTT. Translation gives CASSLDFRTGLSGNTIYF. V gene TRBV7-9 combines with J gene TRBJ1-3; 7 bases map to TRBD1. The CDR3 runs to 18 residues. Germline CDR1 SEHNR, CDR2 FQNEAQ (reference sequence). V lost 1 base and J lost 0; bases outside the gene matches: 9.

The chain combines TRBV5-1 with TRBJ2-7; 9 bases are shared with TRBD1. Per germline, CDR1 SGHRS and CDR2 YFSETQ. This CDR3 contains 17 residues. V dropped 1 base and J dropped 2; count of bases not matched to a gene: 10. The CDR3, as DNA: TGCGCCAGCAGCTTGAATGCCCTGACAGGGGGAACCTACGAGCAGTACTTC. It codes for CASSLNALTGGTYEQYF.

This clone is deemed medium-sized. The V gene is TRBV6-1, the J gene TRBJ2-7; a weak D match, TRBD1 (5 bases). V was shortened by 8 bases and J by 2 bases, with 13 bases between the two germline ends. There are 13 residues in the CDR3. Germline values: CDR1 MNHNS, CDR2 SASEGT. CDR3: CASFVTGAYEQYF. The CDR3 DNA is TGTGCCAGCTTCGTAACAGGTGCCTACGAGCAGTACTTC.

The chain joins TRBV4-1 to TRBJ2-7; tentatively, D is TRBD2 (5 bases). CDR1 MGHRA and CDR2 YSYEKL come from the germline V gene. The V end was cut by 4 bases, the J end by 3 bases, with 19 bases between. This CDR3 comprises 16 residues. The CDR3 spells CASSPHAGGSRYEQYF. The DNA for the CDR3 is TGCGCCAGCAGCCCCCATGCTGGCGGGTCCCGCTACGAGCAGTACTTC.

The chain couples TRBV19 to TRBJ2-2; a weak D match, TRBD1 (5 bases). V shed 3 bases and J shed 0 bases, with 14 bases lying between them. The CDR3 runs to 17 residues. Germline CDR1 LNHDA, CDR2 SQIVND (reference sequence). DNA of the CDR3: TGTGCCAGTAGTATCGACGTAGTAGGGGCGAACACCGGGGAGCTGTTTTTT. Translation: CASSIDVVGANTGELFF.

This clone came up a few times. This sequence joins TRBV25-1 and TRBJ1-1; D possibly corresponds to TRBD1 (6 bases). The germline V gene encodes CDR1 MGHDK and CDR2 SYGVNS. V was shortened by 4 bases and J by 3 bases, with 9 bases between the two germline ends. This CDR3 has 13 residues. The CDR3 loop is CASSARGDTEAFF. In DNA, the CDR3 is TGTGCCAGCAGTGCAAGGGGGGACACTGAAGCTTTCTTT.

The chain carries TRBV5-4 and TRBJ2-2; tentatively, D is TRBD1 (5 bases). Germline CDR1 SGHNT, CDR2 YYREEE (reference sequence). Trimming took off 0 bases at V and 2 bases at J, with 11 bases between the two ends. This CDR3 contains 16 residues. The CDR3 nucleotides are TGTGCCAGCAGCTTGGTGGGGCGAACTAACACCGGGGAGCTGTTTTTT. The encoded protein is CASSLVGRTNTGELFF.

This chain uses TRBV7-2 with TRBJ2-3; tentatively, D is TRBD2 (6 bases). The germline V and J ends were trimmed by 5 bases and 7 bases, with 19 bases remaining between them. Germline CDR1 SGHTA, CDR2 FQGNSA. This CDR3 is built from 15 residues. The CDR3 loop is CASSLRDSAQYTQYF. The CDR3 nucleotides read TGTGCCAGCAGCCTCCGGGACTCGGCCCAATATACGCAGTATTTT.

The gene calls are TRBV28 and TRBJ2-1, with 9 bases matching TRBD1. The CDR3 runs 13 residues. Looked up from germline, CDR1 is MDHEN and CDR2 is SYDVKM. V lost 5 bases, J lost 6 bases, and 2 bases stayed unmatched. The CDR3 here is CASSGTGRNEQFF. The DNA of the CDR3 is TGTGCCAGCAGTGGGACAGGGCGCAATGAGCAGTTCTTC.

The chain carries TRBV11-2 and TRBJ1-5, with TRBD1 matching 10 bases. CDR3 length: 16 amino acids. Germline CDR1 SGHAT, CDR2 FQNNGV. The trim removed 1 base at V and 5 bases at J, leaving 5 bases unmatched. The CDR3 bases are TGTGCCAGCAGCTTAGGGATTGACAGGGGGCATCAGCCCCAGCATTTT. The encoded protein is CASSLGIDRGHQPQHF. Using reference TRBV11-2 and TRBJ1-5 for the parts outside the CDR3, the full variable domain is EAGVAQSPRYKIIEKRQSVAFWCNPISGHATLYWYQQILGQGPKLLIQFQNNGVVDDSQLPKDRFSAERLKGVDSTLKIQPAKLEDSAVYLCASSLGIDRGHQPQHFGDGTRLSIL.

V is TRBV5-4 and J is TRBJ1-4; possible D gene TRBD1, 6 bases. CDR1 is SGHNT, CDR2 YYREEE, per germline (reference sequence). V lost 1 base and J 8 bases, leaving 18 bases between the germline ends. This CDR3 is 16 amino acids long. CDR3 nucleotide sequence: TGTGCCAGCAGCTTGTGGGGGGGGGACATTCGAGAAAAACTGTTTTTT. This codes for CASSLWGGDIREKLFF.

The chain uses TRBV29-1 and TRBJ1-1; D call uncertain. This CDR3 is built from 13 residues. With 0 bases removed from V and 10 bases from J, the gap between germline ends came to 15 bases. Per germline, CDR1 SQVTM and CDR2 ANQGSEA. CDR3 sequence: CSVEENVSGRAFF. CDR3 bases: TGCAGCGTTGAAGAGAATGTTTCGGGGAGAGCTTTCTTT.

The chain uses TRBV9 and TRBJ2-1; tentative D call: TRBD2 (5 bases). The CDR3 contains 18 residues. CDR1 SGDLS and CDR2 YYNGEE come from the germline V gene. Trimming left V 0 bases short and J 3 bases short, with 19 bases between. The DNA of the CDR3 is TGTGCCAGCAGCGTAGCCTTACGGACTTCGAGAGGCTACAATGAGCAGTTCTTC. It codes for CASSVALRTSRGYNEQFF.

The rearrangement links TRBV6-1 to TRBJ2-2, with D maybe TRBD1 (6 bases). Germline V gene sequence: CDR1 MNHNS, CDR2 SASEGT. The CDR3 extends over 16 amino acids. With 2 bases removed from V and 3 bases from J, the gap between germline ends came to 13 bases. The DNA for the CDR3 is TGTGCCAGCAGTGAATCGGGCAGGGGTGACACCGGGGAGCTGTTTTTT. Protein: CASSESGRGDTGELFF.

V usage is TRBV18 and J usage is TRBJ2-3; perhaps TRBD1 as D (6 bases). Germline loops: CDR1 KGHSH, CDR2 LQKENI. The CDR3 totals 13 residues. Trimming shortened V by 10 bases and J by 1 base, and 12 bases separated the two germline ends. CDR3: CAIKQGGTDTQYF. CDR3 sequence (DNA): TGTGCCATTAAACAGGGCGGCACAGATACGCAGTATTTT.

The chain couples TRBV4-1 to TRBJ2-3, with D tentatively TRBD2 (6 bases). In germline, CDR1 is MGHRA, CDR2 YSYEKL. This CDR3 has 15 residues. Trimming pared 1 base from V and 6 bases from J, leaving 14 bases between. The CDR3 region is CASSQGWDSGDTQYF. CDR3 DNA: TGCGCCAGCAGCCAAGGATGGGATAGCGGTGATACGCAGTATTTT.

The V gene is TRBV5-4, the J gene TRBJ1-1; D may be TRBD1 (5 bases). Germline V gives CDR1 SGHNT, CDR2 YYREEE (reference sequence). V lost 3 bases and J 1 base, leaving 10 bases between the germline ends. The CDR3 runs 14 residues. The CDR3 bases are TGTGCCAGCAGCTACTTAGGGGAGAACACTGAAGCTTTCTTT. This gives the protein CASSYLGENTEAFF.

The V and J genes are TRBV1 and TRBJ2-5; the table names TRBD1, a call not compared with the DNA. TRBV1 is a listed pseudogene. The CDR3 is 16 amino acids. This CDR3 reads CTSSHMRDPGEETQYF. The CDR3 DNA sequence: TGCACCAGCAGCCACATGAGGGACCCAGGGGAAGAGACCCAGTACTTC.

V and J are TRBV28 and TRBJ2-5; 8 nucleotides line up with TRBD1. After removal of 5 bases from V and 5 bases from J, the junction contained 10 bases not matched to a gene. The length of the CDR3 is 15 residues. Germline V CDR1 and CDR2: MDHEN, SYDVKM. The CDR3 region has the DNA TGTGCCAGCAGTGGGCCGGGACAGGTTGTCGAGACCCAGTACTTC. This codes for CASSGPGQVVETQYF.

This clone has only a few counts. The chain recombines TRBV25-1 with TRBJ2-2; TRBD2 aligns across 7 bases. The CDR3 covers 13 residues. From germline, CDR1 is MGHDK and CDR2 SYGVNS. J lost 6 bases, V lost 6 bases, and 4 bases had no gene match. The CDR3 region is CASRWAGAGELFF. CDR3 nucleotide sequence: TGTGCCAGCAGATGGGCGGGAGCCGGGGAGCTGTTTTTT. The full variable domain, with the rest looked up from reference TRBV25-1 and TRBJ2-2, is EADIYQTPRYLVIGTGKKITLECSQTMGHDKMYWYQQDPGMELHLIHYSYGVNSTEKGDLSSESTVSRIRTEHFPLTLESARPSHTSQYLCASRWAGAGELFFGEGSRLTVL.

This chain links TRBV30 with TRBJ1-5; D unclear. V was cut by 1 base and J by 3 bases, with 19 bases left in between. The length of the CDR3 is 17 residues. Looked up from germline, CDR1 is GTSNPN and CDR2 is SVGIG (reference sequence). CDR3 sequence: CAWSDYRRMTTNQPQHF. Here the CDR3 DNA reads TGTGCCTGGAGTGATTACCGCAGGATGACCACCAATCAGCCCCAGCATTTT. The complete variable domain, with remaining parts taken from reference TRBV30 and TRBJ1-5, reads SQTIHQWPATLVQPVGSPLSLECTVEGTSNPNLYWYRQAAGRGLQLLFYSVGIGQISSEVPQNLSASRPQDRQFILSSKKLLLSDSGFYLCAWSDYRRMTTNQPQHFGDGTRLSIL.